A single sample gave rise to the 14 T cell receptor beta chains below, sequenced in a study of T cells in Graves' hyperthyroidism and ophthalmopathy. The source material, RNA transcripts, was used to amplify TCR beta CDR3 regions. First-round RT-PCR with HTBI primers amplified the TCR CDR3 region. TCRdb used MiXCR to reprocess the multiplex PCR reads, holding one entry per CDR3 protein. The top ten hold about 53% of the sample, which has 450,000 to 500,000 distinct CDR3 sequences, less than 25% seen once. The specimen was blood. The receptors were gathered from an older woman with Graves' ophthalmopathy.

In DNA form, the CDR3 reads TGTGCCAGCAGCTTCGACGGAGCGGGCCGTTCCTCCTACGAGCAGTACTTC. Protein sequence: CASSFDGAGRSSYEQYF. The rearrangement uses TRBV7-2 and TRBJ2-7; the D gene is possibly TRBD2 (6 bases). There are 17 residues in the CDR3. Deletions cut 3 bases from V and 0 bases from J, with 18 bases between. Germline lookup yields CDR1 SGHTA and CDR2 FQGNSA.

The rearrangement uses TRBV12-3 or TRBV12-4 and TRBJ1-4; possibly TRBD1 for D (5 bases). Trimming cost V 0 bases and J 8 bases, with 13 bases left between them. The CDR3 loop spans 15 amino acids. The CDR3 DNA reads TGTGCCAGCAGTTTAGCGCCGGGGGTAGGCGAAAAACTGTTTTTT. Amino acids: CASSLAPGVGEKLFF.

As concerns this clonotype: A much larger clone is a single base away; this may be a read error. The chain carries TRBV12-3 or TRBV12-4 and TRBJ2-3; D is unclear. The J call could be wrong; TRBJ1-5 is a better fit for the DNA end. The CDR3 contains 16 residues. CDR3: CASSPPGTSVTDTQHF. In nucleotides, the CDR3 is TGTGCCAGCAGTCCCCCTGGTACTAGCGTCACAGATACGCAGCATTTT.

V and J are TRBV3-1 and TRBJ2-3; a weak D match, TRBD2 (6 bases). Germline values: CDR1 LGHDT, CDR2 YNNKEL (reference sequence). V was clipped by 4 bases and J by 4 bases, with 12 bases between them. The CDR3 extends over 14 amino acids. The DNA for the CDR3 is TGTGCCAGCAGCCCCCTCGGGAGTGCAGATACGCAGTATTTT. Its translation is CASSPLGSADTQYF.

The chain joins TRBV5-5 to TRBJ2-1; TRBD2 aligns across 8 bases. The junction had 14 bases not matched to a gene; V was cut back by 3 bases and J by 6 bases. This CDR3 contains 17 residues. CDR1 and CDR2 (germline): SGHKS, YYEKEE (reference sequence). CDR3: CASSSSFSGIFPNEQFF. CDR3 sequence (DNA): TGTGCCAGCAGCTCGTCGTTTAGCGGGATTTTCCCCAATGAGCAGTTCTTC.

This chain joins TRBV28 and TRBJ1-6; tentatively, D is TRBD1 (6 bases). Germline CDR1 and CDR2: MDHEN and SYDVKM. V lost 7 bases to trimming and J lost 6 bases, with 19 bases between them. CDR3 length equals 16 residues. CDR3 in DNA: TGTGCCAGCAAGGCGGACAGCGACGTGGGTAATTCACCCCTCCACTTT. This gives the protein CASKADSDVGNSPLHF.

This clonotype is a singleton in its sample. V and J are TRBV6-1 and TRBJ1-4; TRBD1 matches at 9 bases. The CDR3 is made up of 13 amino acids. V was pared by 6 bases and J by 6 bases, with 2 bases of the junction left unmatched. CDR1 MNHNS and CDR2 SASEGT come from the germline V gene. DNA of the CDR3: TGTGCCAGCAGGGGACAGGGCGATGAAAAACTGTTTTTT. Amino acid sequence: CASRGQGDEKLFF.

This clonotype was seen a handful of times. This chain joins TRBV3-1 and TRBJ2-7, with TRBD2 identical over 8 bases. The CDR3 is 16 residues long. CDR1 and CDR2 (germline): LGHDT, YNNKEL (reference sequence). V lost 1 base to trimming and J lost 4 bases; unmatched junction nucleotides: 9. CDR3 in amino acids: CASSQGAGGGRYEQYF. Here the CDR3 DNA reads TGTGCCAGCAGCCAAGGAGCAGGCGGCGGGAGGTACGAGCAGTACTTC.

The gene calls are TRBV7-9 and TRBJ2-3, with TRBD1 identical over 12 bases. Looked up from germline, CDR1 is SEHNR and CDR2 is FQNEAQ (reference sequence). J was trimmed by 4 bases and V by 6 bases; bases with no gene match: 11. This CDR3 region has 17 residues. This CDR3 is CASRVTLGTGGADTQYF. As DNA, the CDR3 is TGTGCCAGCAGGGTTACACTTGGGACAGGGGGCGCAGATACGCAGTATTTT.

This sequence joins TRBV19 and TRBJ2-3; TRBD1 or TRBD2 may be the D gene (5 bases each). V lost 5 bases and J lost 3, with 18 bases in between. The CDR3 is 16 residues long. The germline gives CDR1 LNHDA, CDR2 SQIVND (reference sequence). Here the CDR3 reads CASSPLGRARTDTQYF. The CDR3 DNA reads TGTGCCAGTAGTCCACTGGGGCGGGCTAGGACAGATACGCAGTATTTT.

This clonotype occurred a few times. The chain couples TRBV11-2 to TRBJ1-1; maybe TRBD1 (5 bases). The V end was cut by 0 bases, the J end by 5 bases, with 13 bases between. The CDR3 is 15 residues long. From germline, CDR1 is SGHAT and CDR2 FQNNGV. The CDR3 DNA sequence: TGTGCCAGCAGCTTAGATGTGGGGTGGGGGACTGAAGCTTTCTTT. Translated, it gives CASSLDVGWGTEAFF.

The chain recombines TRBV6-1 with TRBJ2-7; D is ambiguous. The V gene lost 0 bases and the J gene lost 2 bases, with 11 bases spanning the gap. There are 15 residues in the CDR3. CDR1 is MNHNS, CDR2 SASEGT, per germline. This chain's CDR3 is CASSEAGLGTYEQYF. CDR3 bases: TGTGCCAGCAGTGAAGCAGGGTTGGGCACCTACGAGCAGTACTTC.

This sequence joins TRBV7-9 and TRBJ2-7; the match to TRBD1 covers 8 bases. V lost 1 base, J lost 6 bases, and 14 bases stayed unmatched. In germline, CDR1 is SEHNR, CDR2 FQNEAQ (reference sequence). CDR3 length: 17 amino acids. Here the CDR3 reads CASSLGLRTGITSEQYF. The CDR3 DNA follows: TGTGCCAGCAGCTTAGGTTTACGGACAGGGATTACTAGCGAGCAGTACTTC.

The table lists this clonotype with a few counts. The rearrangement links TRBV11-2 to TRBJ2-4; the D gene is possibly TRBD2 (5 bases). Trimming cost V 4 bases and J 7 bases, with 17 bases left between them. The germline CDR1 and CDR2 sequences are SGHAT and FQNNGV. This CDR3 region has 15 residues. CDR3 residues: CASSSEAVKRNIQYF. The CDR3 nucleotides are TGTGCCAGCAGCTCCGAAGCGGTTAAGCGGAACATTCAGTACTTC.